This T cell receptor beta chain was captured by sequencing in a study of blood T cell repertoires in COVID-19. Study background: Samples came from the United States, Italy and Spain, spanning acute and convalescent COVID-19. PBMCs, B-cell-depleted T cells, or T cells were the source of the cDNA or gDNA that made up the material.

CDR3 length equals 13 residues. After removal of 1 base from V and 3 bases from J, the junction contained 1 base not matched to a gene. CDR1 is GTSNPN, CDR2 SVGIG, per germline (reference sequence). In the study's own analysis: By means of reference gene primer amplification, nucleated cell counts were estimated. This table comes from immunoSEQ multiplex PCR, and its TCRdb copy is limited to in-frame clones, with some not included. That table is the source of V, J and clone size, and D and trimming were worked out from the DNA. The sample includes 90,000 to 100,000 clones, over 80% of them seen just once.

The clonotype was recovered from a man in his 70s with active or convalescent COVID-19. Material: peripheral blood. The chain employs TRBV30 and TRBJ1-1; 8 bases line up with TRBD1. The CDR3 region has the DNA TGTGCCTGGAGTGACAGGGGGGACACTGAAGCTTTCTTT. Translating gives CAWSDRGDTEAFF.